This T cell receptor (beta chain) was recovered during a study of blood T cells in healthy people across ages. Study observations and caveats: Because donor CMV status was unknown, expanded clonotype changes were possibly confounded.

The CDR3 length is 15 residues. Germline-derived CDR1 and CDR2 are SGHTA and FQGNSA. Between the trimmed V and J ends, which lost 4 bases and 3 bases, there was a span of 13 bases. Peripheral blood was drawn, about 9.7 milliliters per donor. As concerns this clonotype: Its antigen is not identified.

Together with a sample-barcoded 5' primer, a J-beta primer mix was included in a second PCR lasting about 6 to 11 cycles. TCRdb processed the 5' RACE reads anew with MiXCR; each CDR3 protein has one entry. Altogether 1.5 million to 2 million distinct CDR3 sequences are present, more than 35% being singletons, with the ten largest covering 20% to 25%. V and J are TRBV7-2 and TRBJ1-5; a possible D gene is TRBD1 (5 bases). This TCR derives from a human donor in good health. Input material: blood. CDR3 loop: CASSSLGDNNQPQHF. In DNA, the CDR3 is TGTGCCAGCAGCTCGCTGGGGGATAACAATCAGCCCCAGCATTTT.